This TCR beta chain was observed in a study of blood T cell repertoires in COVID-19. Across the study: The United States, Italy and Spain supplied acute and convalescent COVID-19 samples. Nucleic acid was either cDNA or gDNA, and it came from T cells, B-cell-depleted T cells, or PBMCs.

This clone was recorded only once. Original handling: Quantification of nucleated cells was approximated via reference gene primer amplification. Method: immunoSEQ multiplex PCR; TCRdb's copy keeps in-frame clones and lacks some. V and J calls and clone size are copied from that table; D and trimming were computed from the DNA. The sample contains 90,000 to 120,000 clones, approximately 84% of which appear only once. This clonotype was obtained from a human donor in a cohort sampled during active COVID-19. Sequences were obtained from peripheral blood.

CDR3 loop: CASSGTATNYGYTF. The CDR3 bases are TGCGCCAGCAGTGGGACAGCTACTAACTATGGCTACACCTTC. The rearrangement joins TRBV10-2 to TRBJ1-2; possible D gene TRBD1, 6 bases. CDR1 and CDR2 from the germline V gene are WSHSY and SAAADI. V lost 4 bases, J lost 0 bases, and 9 bases lay in between. CDR3 length equals 14 residues.